Presented here are 28 T cell receptor beta chains from one specimen sequenced in a study of shared clonotypes between healthy human individuals (dated by TCRdb to about 2020). CD8 naive samples consisted of CD45RO-negative cells that were positively selected for CCR7, yielding a CD45RA+CCR7+ population without TemRA cells. The library relied on the immunoSEQ multiplex PCR assay. TCRdb took over this immuneACCESS table, retaining in-frame rearrangements with V and J assigned. Such tables are incomplete; in checked studies, under half of the missing clones stem from an unresolved V gene, and the remainder is unexplained. The sample table records hundreds of thousands of clones; 90% to 97% of these occur just once. Of the sample, roughly 0.1% falls within the top ten clones. The sequencing input was naive CD8+ T cells sorted from blood. The sample's cell subset or site label is to be understood as: CD45RA+CCR7+. These receptors were obtained from a woman in her 30s in good health.

The chain is built from TRBV7-9 and TRBJ2-5, with 8 bases identical to TRBD1. The CDR3 spans 14 residues. The germline V gene encodes CDR1 SEHNR and CDR2 FQNEAQ (reference sequence). The V segment lost 4 bases and the J segment 2 bases; nucleotides outside the gene matches: 3. The CDR3 sequence is CASSSDRAQETQYF. CDR3 DNA: TGTGCCAGCAGCTCGGACAGGGCGCAAGAGACCCAGTACTTC. Looking up the rest from reference TRBV7-9 and TRBJ2-5 gives the full variable domain: DTGVSQNPRHKITKRGQNVTFRCDPISEHNRLYWYRQTLGQGPEFLTYFQNEAQLEKSRLLSDRFSAERPKGSFSTLEIQRTEQGDSAMYLCASSSDRAQETQYFGPGTRLLVL.

In this sample, this clone turned up once. The gene calls are TRBV10-3 and TRBJ1-1, with a tentative D call TRBD1 (5 bases). Trimming shortened V by 3 bases and J by 5 bases, and 13 bases separated the two germline ends. From germline, CDR1 is ENHRY and CDR2 SYGVKD. This CDR3 is 14 amino acids long. CDR3 sequence: CAISDGGERTEAFF. DNA of the CDR3: TGTGCCATCAGTGACGGAGGGGAAAGGACTGAAGCTTTCTTT.

This clone was detected only once. The chain joins TRBV28 to TRBJ1-2; no clear D gene. This CDR3 has 13 residues. V gave up 5 bases and J gave up 2 bases, with 9 bases separating them. Germline V gene data show CDR1 as MDHEN and CDR2 as SYDVKM. The CDR3 here is CASSPHSNYGYTF. In nucleotides, the CDR3 is TGTGCCAGCAGTCCCCACAGCAACTATGGCTACACCTTC.

The chain is built from TRBV19 and TRBJ2-5; 9 positions match TRBD2. V lost 8 bases, J lost 4 bases, and 14 bases stayed unmatched. Germline loops: CDR1 LNHDA, CDR2 SQIVND (reference sequence). The CDR3 spans 16 residues. Here the CDR3 DNA reads TGTGCCAGTTCCCCCCGCCCGGGACTAGCACGAGAGACCCAGTACTTC. Its protein product is CASSPRPGLARETQYF.

Worth noting for this clone: Additional DNA sequences in this sample encode the identical CDR3. V gene TRBV27 combines with J gene TRBJ2-7; TRBD2 agrees at 8 bases. Per the germline V gene, CDR1 is MNHEY and CDR2 is SMNVEV (reference sequence). The CDR3 totals 14 residues. Germline trimming cut 3 bases from V and 2 bases from J; bases unmatched to any gene: 3. For the CDR3, the DNA is TGTGCCAGCAGTTTGAGCGGGGGCACCTACGAGCAGTACTTC. Translated: CASSLSGGTYEQYF.

This rearrangement joins TRBV9 to TRBJ1-2; D is possibly TRBD1 (6 bases). The length of the CDR3 is 16 residues. V was pared by 4 bases and J by 4 bases, with 20 bases between. Germline V CDR1 and CDR2: SGDLS, YYNGEE. In nucleotides, the CDR3 is TGTGCCAGCAGCCCCCAATTGCTCGGGACAACCTATGGCTACACCTTC. Protein: CASSPQLLGTTYGYTF.

V usage is TRBV2 and J usage is TRBJ2-7; 7 bases are shared with TRBD2. Germline V gives CDR1 SNHLY, CDR2 FYNNEI. J gave up 6 bases and V 0 bases, and 8 bases lay outside the gene matches. This CDR3 contains 15 residues. CDR3 bases: TGTGCCAGCAGTGAAGCGGGAGGGGCCCCGGGCGAGCAGTACTTC. This sequence encodes CASSEAGGAPGEQYF.

This sequence joins TRBV5-1 and TRBJ2-1; maybe TRBD2 (6 bases). This CDR3 has 13 amino acids. In germline, CDR1 is SGHRS, CDR2 YFSETQ. The V end was cut by 6 bases, the J end by 6 bases, with 13 bases between. The CDR3 DNA reads TGCGCCAGCACCTCGACTAGTGTCAATGAGCAGTTCTTC. It codes for CASTSTSVNEQFF.

V gene TRBV5-8 combines with J gene TRBJ1-1; D is possibly TRBD1 (6 bases). In germline, CDR1 is SGHTS, CDR2 YDEGEE. This CDR3 contains 14 residues. Trimming removed 3 bases from V and 3 bases from J, with 12 bases in between. The CDR3 region has the DNA TGTGCCAGCAGCTCCGGCGGGGGCTACACTGAAGCTTTCTTT. Protein: CASSSGGGYTEAFF. Full variable domain (remainder filled in from reference TRBV5-8 and TRBJ1-1): EAGVTQSPTHLIKTRGQQATLRCSPISGHTSVYWYQQALGLGLQFLLWYDEGEERNRGNFPPRFSGRQFPNYSSELNVNALELEDSALYLCASSSGGGYTEAFFGQGTRLTVV.

This chain joins TRBV5-1 and TRBJ1-5, with D possibly matching TRBD1 (5 bases). CDR1 SGHRS and CDR2 YFSETQ come from the germline V gene. CDR3 length equals 12 residues. V was cut by 8 bases and J by 5 bases, with 11 bases left in between. CDR3 sequence: CARRDGDQPQHF. In DNA, the CDR3 is TGCGCCAGGCGGGACGGGGATCAGCCCCAGCATTTT.

The chain's CDR3 is CASSLDKYQETQYF. The CDR3 DNA is TGCGCCAGCAGCTTGGACAAATACCAAGAGACCCAGTACTTC. This sequence joins TRBV5-1 and TRBJ2-5, with D hard to call. CDR1 and CDR2 from the germline V gene are SGHRS and YFSETQ. The germline V and J ends were trimmed by 0 bases and 0 bases, with 6 bases remaining between them. The length of the CDR3 is 14 residues.

This chain uses TRBV7-9 with TRBJ2-2; D is unclear. V lost 11 bases, J lost 6 bases, and 7 bases lay in between. CDR1 and CDR2 from the germline V gene are SEHNR and FQNEAQ (reference sequence). This CDR3 is 10 amino acids long. This chain's CDR3 is CADEPGELFF. The CDR3 DNA is TGTGCCGACGAGCCCGGGGAGCTGTTTTTT.

The chain uses TRBV7-9 and TRBJ1-2; D gene uncertain. The V end lost 3 bases, the J end lost 7 bases, and 15 bases lay between the germline ends. Germline V lookup: CDR1 SEHNR, CDR2 FQNEAQ (reference sequence). The CDR3 is made up of 14 amino acids. In DNA form, the CDR3 reads TGTGCCAGCAGCTTCGGGCAGCCAATAGGTGGCTACACCTTC. Its protein is CASSFGQPIGGYTF.

J is TRBJ2-7 and V is TRBV21-1; no check of the table's D call, TRBD2, against the DNA was made. TRBV21-1 is marked as a pseudogene. The CDR3 length is 14 residues. In DNA form, the CDR3 reads TGTGCCAGCAGCAAAGTACTAGCGCCGAACGAGCAGTACTTC. It is translated as CASSKVLAPNEQYF.

Points on this clone: One end of the junction does not line up with germline, which may come from a read error. The gene calls are TRBV5-4 and TRBJ2-7; TRBD2 is a possible D gene (5 bases). This CDR3 contains 14 residues. Germline values: CDR1 SGHNT, CDR2 YYREEE (reference sequence). The CDR3 DNA sequence: TGCGCCAGCAGCCAAGAATTCGGGCTAGCCGAGCAGTACTTC. Its translation: CASSQEFGLAEQYF.

Regarding this clone: The sample holds other DNA sequences that translate to the same CDR3. The CDR3 sequence: CASSVGTSGEQFF. CDR3 DNA: TGTGCCAGCAGCGTAGGAACCTCAGGTGAGCAGTTCTTC. This rearrangement joins TRBV9 to TRBJ2-1, with D unresolved. The CDR3 consists of 13 residues. The V and J ends lost 0 bases and 9 bases respectively, with 10 bases between them. The germline V gene has CDR1 SGDLS and CDR2 YYNGEE.

In DNA form, the CDR3 reads TGTGCCAGCAGGGCGGGACTGGGAAACACTGAAGCTTTCTTT. Protein sequence: CASRAGLGNTEAFF. This chain joins TRBV27 and TRBJ1-1; D perhaps matches TRBD1 (5 bases). The V gene lost 6 bases and the J gene lost 2 bases, with 13 bases spanning the gap. This CDR3 has 14 residues. In germline, CDR1 is MNHEY, CDR2 SMNVEV (reference sequence).

The chain recombines TRBV27 with TRBJ2-7; possibly TRBD1 for D (7 bases). The germline V and J ends were trimmed by 1 base and 2 bases, with 15 bases remaining between them. CDR1 MNHEY and CDR2 SMNVEV come from the germline V gene (reference sequence). There are 16 residues in the CDR3. The CDR3 nucleotides read TGTGCCAGCAGTTTATTTCCCCAGGGGGGACCCTACGAGCAGTACTTC. Translated, it gives CASSLFPQGGPYEQYF.

With respect to this clone: At the DNA level, this CDR3 is encoded by other sequences in the same sample as well. The chain carries TRBV27 and TRBJ1-2; the D is unclear. Trimming took 0 bases from V and 5 from J, leaving 7 bases between them. This CDR3 contains 13 residues. CDR1 and CDR2 (germline): MNHEY, SMNVEV (reference sequence). The CDR3 sequence: CASSLSSSYGYTF. CDR3 sequence (DNA): TGTGCCAGCAGTTTATCGTCCTCATATGGCTACACCTTC.

The chain employs TRBV27 and TRBJ2-7; 7 positions agree with TRBD2. With V trimmed by 6 bases and J by 1 base, 6 bases remained unmatched. Germline CDR1 is MNHEY and CDR2 is SMNVEV (reference sequence). The CDR3 has 14 residues. The CDR3 loop is CASRVGAGSYEQYF. CDR3 bases: TGTGCCAGCAGAGTGGGAGCGGGATCCTACGAGCAGTACTTC.

The V and J genes are TRBV19 and TRBJ2-1; D call uncertain. Germline loops: CDR1 LNHDA, CDR2 SQIVND (reference sequence). Trimming left V 7 bases short and J 8 bases short, with 15 bases between. This CDR3 contains 13 residues. The CDR3 sequence is CASTAGPSDEQFF. CDR3 in DNA: TGTGCCAGTACTGCCGGTCCCTCGGATGAGCAGTTCTTC.

The rearrangement uses TRBV4-2 and TRBJ2-7; 8 positions match TRBD2. There are 15 residues in the CDR3. Unmatched junction bases numbered 7, after V lost 1 base and J lost 5 bases. In germline, CDR1 is LGHNA, CDR2 YNFKEQ. CDR3 in amino acids: CASSQGREGLDEQYF. In DNA, the CDR3 is TGTGCCAGCAGCCAAGGTCGGGAGGGCCTCGACGAGCAGTACTTC.

The gene calls are TRBV4-1 and TRBJ2-3, with D perhaps TRBD1 or TRBD2 (5 bases each). CDR3 length: 14 residues. Germline CDR1 reads MGHRA; CDR2 reads YSYEKL. V was clipped by 3 bases and J by 6 bases, with 13 bases between them. CDR3 DNA: TGCGCCAGCAGCCACCTCAGGGAGCGGGATACGCAGTATTTT. Its translation: CASSHLRERDTQYF.

The genes are TRBV7-8 and TRBJ2-1; possibly TRBD2 for D (6 bases). The CDR3 is made up of 12 amino acids. Germline values: CDR1 SGHVS, CDR2 FQNEAQ. V lost 6 bases and J 8 bases, leaving 11 bases between the germline ends. DNA of the CDR3: TGTGCCAGCAGTTCGGAGGGCCATGAGCAGTTCTTC. It yields the protein CASSSEGHEQFF.

The CDR3 loop is CASRGTNRGTTEAFF. The CDR3 region has the DNA TGTGCCAGCAGAGGTACAAACAGGGGGACCACTGAAGCTTTCTTT. The chain employs TRBV27 and TRBJ1-1; 8 bases are shared with TRBD1. Trimming removed 6 bases from V and 4 bases from J; junction bases left unmatched: 10. This CDR3 spans 15 amino acids. The germline V gene encodes CDR1 MNHEY and CDR2 SMNVEV (reference sequence).

CDR3 protein: CSVGGTSGFADTQYF. In nucleotides, the CDR3 is TGCAGCGTTGGCGGGACTAGCGGGTTTGCAGATACGCAGTATTTT. V and J are TRBV29-1 and TRBJ2-3; 12 nucleotides agree with TRBD2. V lost 4 bases to trimming and J lost 4 bases; unmatched junction nucleotides: 6. This CDR3 has 15 residues. Germline values: CDR1 SQVTM, CDR2 ANQGSEA.

The V call is TRBV6-5, the J call TRBJ2-1; 9 bases are shared with TRBD2. Germline V gives CDR1 MNHEY, CDR2 SVGAGI. V dropped 3 bases and J dropped 6; count of bases not matched to a gene: 9. CDR3 length: 16 amino acids. This CDR3 is CASSYSLTSGFNEQFF. The CDR3 coding sequence is TGTGCCAGCAGTTATTCCCTGACTAGCGGTTTCAATGAGCAGTTCTTC.

The gene calls are TRBV27 and TRBJ2-7; a weak D match, TRBD1 (6 bases). The CDR3 runs 16 residues. The germline V gene has CDR1 MNHEY and CDR2 SMNVEV (reference sequence). V was trimmed by 6 bases and J by 0 bases, leaving 18 bases between them. The CDR3 DNA reads as TGTGCCAGCAGCCCCAGTTGGGGGCCCAGCTCCTACGAGCAGTACTTC. This codes for CASSPSWGPSSYEQYF.